This T cell receptor (beta chain) was documented in a study of blood T cell repertoires in COVID-19. For the study at large: PBMCs, B-cell-depleted T cells, or T cells were the source of the cDNA or gDNA that made up the material.

In the source study's methods: Scientists estimated how many nucleated cells there were by amplifying reference gene primers. Generated by immunoSEQ multiplex PCR, the TCRdb table keeps only in-frame clones and is missing some. The D gene and trimming were derived from the DNA, and the V and J assignments and clone size from that table. The sample consists of a few hundred thousand clones, 84% of them appearing once. Assignments of participants to cohorts depended upon their own reported clinical history. Either two negative PCRs, clearance, or symptom resolution qualified Cohort 3 donors as recovered. Looked up from germline, CDR1 is SGHTA and CDR2 is FQGNSA. CDR3 size: 14 residues. V was cut by 5 bases and J by 1 base, with 11 bases left in between.

The specimen sequenced was PBMCs or T cells enriched from blood (not recorded which). The gene calls are TRBV7-2 and TRBJ1-1, with a tentative D call TRBD1 (6 bases). This receptor was taken from a woman aged 40-49 years who had recovered from COVID-19. In nucleotides, the CDR3 is TGTGCCAGCAGCAGGCAACAGGGGAACACTGAAGCTTTCTTT. Translating gives CASSRQQGNTEAFF.